The T cell receptor beta chain under discussion was sequenced for a study of control samples from healthy donors and cancer patients. Germline CDR1 is SGDLS and CDR2 is YYNGEE. V was pared by 1 base and J by 4 bases, with 2 bases of the junction left unmatched. This CDR3 spans 14 amino acids. Method: immunoSEQ multiplex PCR; TCRdb's copy keeps in-frame clones and lacks some. The data hold 150,000 to 200,000 clones, with 88% observed a single time. This sequence was found in a woman under 40 in good health. The sequenced sample was blood. J is TRBJ2-3 and V is TRBV9; 8 bases are a match to TRBD1. The CDR3 DNA follows: TGTGCCAGCAGCGTATCAGGGGGCGCAGATACGCAGTATTTT. Protein sequence: CASSVSGGADTQYF.